This entry concerns a single T cell receptor (beta chain). It has no known antigen specificity. It has no much larger one-base neighbor in the sample; base qualities were not kept. A case-control design nested within a healthcare worker cohort in London, UK, was used, with weekly nasopharyngeal swab PCR tests and blood sampling performed. Between 23 and 31 March 2020, the week of the UK lockdown, healthcare workers were enrolled and then followed up weekly for as long as 16 weeks. V is cut by 1 base and J by 6 bases, and the space between the germline ends is 18 bases. CDR1 and CDR2 were assigned from the germline V gene as SGHVS and FNYEAQ. The CDR3 spans 16 residues, from the cysteine through the phenylalanine. Only CDR3 DNA remains: 48 bases, in frame from the first base. Libraries were constructed by 5' RACE. Reads for this sample came from a NextSeq 500. Unique molecular identifiers were attached to individual cDNA molecules in the TCR library protocol so that sequencing error and PCR bias could be corrected. Both TCR alpha and beta chains were sequenced, and tight co-correlation was observed between alpha and beta sequence abundances in each sample. The published analysis was carried out like this. Decombinator V4 was used to perform V gene, J gene and CDR3 annotation of TCR sequences. Expanded TCRs were defined as changing significantly between any two time points under a Poisson model with p below 0.0001. TCR abundances were normalised to the total number of TCRs sequenced in each sample and reported as counts per million. TRAV1-2 paired with TRAJ12, TRAJ20 or TRAJ33 defined MAIT TCRs, while TRAV10 paired with TRAJ18 defined iNKT TCRs. A search of VDJdb, accessed on 1 November 2021, was run for TCRs annotated to CMV, EBV and SARS-CoV-2, with TCRs annotated for multiple antigens excluded. TCRdb ran its own pipeline on the public reads, namely fastp trimming at Q25 and MiXCR clone calling, and kept in-frame beta chains. When rows share a CDR3 protein, they turn into one entry using the most common DNA and genes. The V and J calls and clone size come from TCRdb's table, not from the authors' own analysis. The sample has tens of thousands of distinct CDR3 sequences on record, 11% of them singletons. The ten biggest clones cover about 11% of the sample.

These data are taken from a study of early T cells in non-severe SARS-CoV-2 infection (dated by TCRdb to about 2021). Context from the whole study: Bulk RNA from unsorted whole blood was used for TCR sequencing, so alpha and beta chains could not be paired. The research as a whole found: VDJdb matching was skewed toward anti-spike CD8 responses and likely underestimated virus-specific expansions, missing private and CD4 specificities.

The clonotype was recovered from an adult who was a healthcare worker with PCR-confirmed SARS-CoV-2 infection or an uninfected control (not recorded which). Here the chain combines TRBV7-6 and TRBJ1-2; the D gene is possibly TRBD1, with 6 bases matching. Sequencing was performed on whole blood, taken at baseline. The CDR3 region reads CASSLGTELGYNGYTF. The sequenced DNA: TGTGCCAGCAGCTTAGGGACAGAGTTAGGGTATAATGGCTACACCTTC.